Detailed here is one T cell receptor (beta chain). It is unclear where the CDR3 begins or ends on the DNA, so no DNA is shown, and the CDR3 is as TCRdb lists it. The study reverse transcribed the entire isolated RNA, so it sequenced expressed TCRB transcripts. Assay: immunoSEQ multiplex PCR; the TCRdb copy retains only in-frame clones and omits some. Among under 450,000 clones listed, approximately 15% were seen once. The CDR3 has 19 residues if both end residues are counted. Germline-derived CDR1 and CDR2 are SQVTM and ANQGSEA. These data are taken from a study of beta chain features in type 1 diabetes.

The receptor was isolated from a man between 25 and 39 years old in good health. The chain is built from TRBV29-1 and TRBJ1-2; TRBD1 was called by the table and not checked on the DNA. The sequenced sample consisted of naive CD4+ T cells from blood. The CDR3 is CSVEREHGFLAGADYGYTF.